The following is a TCR beta chain sequence with its context. Its matching antigen is unknown. The CDR3 extends over 13 amino acids. The J segment lost 6 bases and the V segment lost 6 bases, leaving 4 bases of the junction unmatched. Germline V lookup: CDR1 SGHVS, CDR2 FNYEAQ. Hyperthyroidism of Graves' type that showed no ophthalmopathy progression within 18 months was stable. Uncontrolled infection, other autoimmune disease, pregnancy and lactation each barred patients from inclusion. TCR beta CDR3 sequences were amplified from RNA transcripts. HTBI primers drove first-round RT-PCR of the TCR CDR3. TCRdb analysed the multiplex PCR reads with MiXCR anew, one entry per CDR3 protein. The sample includes some 98,000 distinct CDR3 sequences, approximately 39% of them seen just once. The data derive from a study of T cells in Graves' hyperthyroidism and ophthalmopathy. Study results and caveats: Most thyroid clonotypes expanded above 0.001 appeared in blood too.

The sequenced material came from peripheral blood or thyroid tissue (not recorded which). V is TRBV7-6 and J is TRBJ1-4; 7 bases are a match to TRBD1. The receptor comes from a woman in her twenties or thirties with Graves' hyperthyroidism. CDR3 sequence: CASRRTGDEKLFF. CDR3 bases: TGTGCCAGCAGACGGACAGGCGATGAAAAACTGTTTTTT.